These 26 T cell receptor beta chains were all obtained from the same sample, sequenced in a study of blood T cell repertoires in COVID-19. Produced via immunoSEQ multiplex PCR; TCRdb's table is partial and in-frame only. The table lists 250,000 to 300,000 clones, roughly nine tenths of them singletons, with approximately 2% in the top ten. Specimen: peripheral blood. These receptor sequences come from a woman in her 30s with COVID-19, enrolled during active disease.

CDR3 bases: TGTGCCAGCAGCCAACAGGGGAGGGATGAAAAACTGTTTTTT. Its translation: CASSQQGRDEKLFF. The chain employs TRBV4-2 and TRBJ1-4; D possibly corresponds to TRBD1 (6 bases). Germline CDR1 reads LGHNA; CDR2 reads YNFKEQ. Trimming stripped 2 bases from V and 6 bases from J, with 10 bases between. The length of the CDR3 is 14 residues.

This sequence joins TRBV19 and TRBJ2-3; D gene unclear. The CDR3 is 13 amino acids. CDR1 and CDR2 (germline): LNHDA, SQIVND (reference sequence). The germline V and J ends were trimmed by 5 bases and 0 bases, with 6 bases remaining between them. For the CDR3, the DNA is TGTGCCAGTAGTGTGACTAGCACAGATACGCAGTATTTT. Amino acid sequence: CASSVTSTDTQYF.

The V gene is TRBV30, the J gene TRBJ1-2, with D maybe TRBD1 (6 bases). CDR3 size: 12 residues. CDR1 GTSNPN and CDR2 SVGIG come from the germline V gene (reference sequence). V lost 1 base to trimming and J lost 8 bases, with 11 bases between them. The CDR3: CAWSAGVWGYTF. The CDR3 bases are TGTGCCTGGAGTGCAGGGGTATGGGGCTACACCTTC.

The V call is TRBV7-8, the J call TRBJ1-5; D is ambiguous. CDR1 and CDR2 from the germline V gene are SGHVS and FQNEAQ. The CDR3 length is 13 residues. Trimming stripped 2 bases from V and 5 bases from J, with 7 bases between. The CDR3, as DNA: TGTGCCAGCAGCTTATCCTTGTATCAGCCCCAGCATTTT. This codes for CASSLSLYQPQHF.

V is TRBV27 and J is TRBJ1-6; 8 nucleotides align to TRBD1. Germline loops: CDR1 MNHEY, CDR2 SMNVEV (reference sequence). V lost 4 bases to trimming and J lost 3 bases; unmatched junction nucleotides: 2. The CDR3 has 15 residues. Here the CDR3 reads CASSYGTGYNSPLHF. The CDR3 nucleotides are TGTGCCAGCAGTTATGGGACAGGCTATAATTCACCCCTCCACTTT.

The CDR3 sequence: CASSPDSGRVHNEQFF. The CDR3 DNA sequence: TGCGCCAGCAGCCCTGATAGCGGGAGGGTTCACAATGAGCAGTTCTTC. The chain uses TRBV5-1 and TRBJ2-1, with TRBD2 identical over 11 bases. V shed 4 bases, J shed 5 bases, and the junction held 8 bases outside the gene matches. This CDR3 spans 16 amino acids. Looked up from germline, CDR1 is SGHRS and CDR2 is YFSETQ.

The chain is built from TRBV3-1 (or the pseudogene TRBV3-2) and TRBJ1-1; D is undetermined. Germline assignment: CDR1 LGHDT and CDR2 YNNKEL (reference sequence). CDR3 size: 13 residues. Trimming pared 2 bases from V and 1 base from J, leaving 5 bases between. The CDR3 sequence is CASSQIKNTEAFF. The CDR3 nucleotides read TGTGCCAGCAGCCAAATAAAGAACACTGAAGCTTTCTTT.

This chain joins TRBV9 and TRBJ2-5; 12 bases match TRBD1. Germline V gene lookup returns CDR1 SGDLS and CDR2 YYNGEE. The CDR3 covers 17 residues. J was trimmed by 5 bases and V by 0 bases; bases with no gene match: 8. The CDR3 region is CASSVGAGQGARETQYF. CDR3 sequence (DNA): TGTGCCAGCAGCGTAGGGGCGGGACAGGGGGCGCGTGAGACCCAGTACTTC. Full variable domain (rest looked up from reference TRBV9 and TRBJ2-5): DSGVTQTPKHLITATGQRVTLRCSPRSGDLSVYWYQQSLDQGLQFLIQYYNGEERAKGNILERFSAQQFPDLHSELNLSSLELGDSALYFCASSVGAGQGARETQYFGPGTRLLVL.

The chain couples TRBV5-1 to TRBJ1-2; D unresolved. The CDR3 has 14 residues. Germline V lookup: CDR1 SGHRS, CDR2 YFSETQ. V lost 4 bases and J 1 base, leaving 11 bases between the germline ends. The CDR3 is CASSPPVSNYGYTF. In DNA, the CDR3 is TGCGCCAGCAGCCCACCTGTTAGTAACTATGGCTACACCTTC.

The V gene is TRBV4-1, the J gene TRBJ1-5; D possibly corresponds to TRBD1 (6 bases). The CDR3 covers 14 residues. The V end was cut by 6 bases, the J end by 2 bases, with 11 bases between. Germline assignment: CDR1 MGHRA and CDR2 YSYEKL. CDR3 in DNA: TGCGCCAGCAGGGCACAGGGAGGCAATCAGCCCCAGCATTTT. Translation gives CASRAQGGNQPQHF.

V usage is TRBV19 and J usage is TRBJ1-1; TRBD1 matches at 7 bases. This CDR3 is 16 amino acids long. V trimming: 3 bases; J trimming: 5 bases; junction bases outside the gene matches: 12. CDR1 is LNHDA and CDR2 is SQIVND in the germline V gene (reference sequence). CDR3: CASSIFGDRRRTEAFF. For the CDR3, the DNA is TGTGCCAGTAGTATTTTCGGGGACAGAAGAAGGACTGAAGCTTTCTTT.

This clone was observed once. The rearrangement uses TRBV19 and TRBJ2-1; 7 positions match TRBD1. From germline, CDR1 is LNHDA and CDR2 SQIVND (reference sequence). The CDR3 is made up of 14 amino acids. The V segment lost 5 bases and the J segment 6 bases; nucleotides outside the gene matches: 7. CDR3 in DNA: TGTGCCAGTAGTCTCCCAGGGGGTGGCAATGAGCAGTTCTTC. This encodes CASSLPGGGNEQFF.

The chain employs TRBV14 and TRBJ1-3; D unresolved. This CDR3 contains 16 residues. The V gene's germline CDR1 is SGHDN and CDR2 FVKESK. Trimming stripped 1 base from V and 0 bases from J, with 10 bases between. The DNA for the CDR3 is TGTGCCAGCAGCCAAGGTTTGATCAGCTCTGGAAACACCATATATTTT. Translating it yields CASSQGLISSGNTIYF.

The rearrangement uses TRBV5-4 and TRBJ1-6, with TRBD1 as a possible D gene (5 bases). The CDR3 is made up of 17 amino acids. V was cut by 5 bases and J by 0 bases, with 15 bases left in between. Germline CDR1 SGHNT, CDR2 YYREEE (reference sequence). The CDR3 reads CASSYGTFSSYNSPLHF. The CDR3 DNA follows: TGTGCCAGCAGTTACGGGACTTTTAGCTCCTATAATTCACCCCTCCACTTT. Using reference TRBV5-4 and TRBJ1-6 for the parts outside the CDR3, the full variable domain is ETGVTQSPTHLIKTRGQQVTLRCSSQSGHNTVSWYQQALGQGPQFIFQYYREEENGRGNFPPRFSGLQFPNYSSELNVNALELDDSALYLCASSYGTFSSYNSPLHFGNGTRLTVT.

The genes are TRBV6-5 and TRBJ2-1; 9 nucleotides align to TRBD2. The J segment lost 10 bases and the V segment lost 6 bases, leaving 10 bases of the junction unmatched. Germline CDR1 and CDR2: MNHEY and SVGAGI. The CDR3 runs 14 residues. This CDR3 is CASSPGLAGSEQFF. The CDR3 nucleotides read TGTGCCAGCAGCCCGGGACTAGCAGGCAGCGAGCAGTTCTTC.

The sample holds one count of this clone. The chain employs TRBV18 and TRBJ1-4, with D perhaps TRBD1 (5 bases). There are 15 residues in the CDR3. CDR1 and CDR2 (germline): KGHSH, LQKENI. V lost 0 bases and J lost 13, with 18 bases in between. The DNA for the CDR3 is TGTGCCAGCTCACCACCGGGTGCATCTGCGGGGGTACTGTTTTTT. Translating it yields CASSPPGASAGVLFF.

For the CDR3, the DNA is TGTGCCAGCAGTTACCAGGGGGCGCAAGGCTACACCTTC. This codes for CASSYQGAQGYTF. This chain joins TRBV6-5 and TRBJ1-2; 8 nucleotides align to TRBD1. CDR1 is MNHEY and CDR2 is SVGAGI in the germline V gene. The junction had 4 bases not matched to a gene; V was cut back by 2 bases and J by 8 bases. The CDR3 runs to 13 residues.

The rearrangement uses TRBV6-1 and TRBJ1-1, with D perhaps TRBD1 (6 bases). Germline CDR1 and CDR2: MNHNS and SASEGT. Trimming cost V 3 bases and J 2 bases, with 10 bases left between them. This CDR3 spans 14 amino acids. The chain's CDR3 is CASSEGHPNTEAFF. The CDR3 nucleotides read TGTGCCAGCAGTGAGGGACATCCTAACACTGAAGCTTTCTTT.

This chain uses TRBV5-3 with TRBJ2-3; 8 nucleotides match TRBD1. TRBV5-3 belongs to the ORF category, with a function that is uncertain. V shed 5 bases and J 3 bases; nucleotides not matched to a gene: 5. The CDR3 has 14 amino acids. CDR3 amino acids: CARSPDRETDTQYF. DNA for the CDR3: TGTGCCAGAAGTCCGGACAGGGAGACAGATACGCAGTATTTT.

The CDR3 is CASSDGTVYEQYF. As DNA, the CDR3 is TGCGCCAGCAGCGACGGGACAGTCTACGAGCAGTACTTC. The chain couples TRBV5-1 to TRBJ2-7; TRBD1 matches at 7 bases. The trim removed 4 bases at V and 3 bases at J, leaving 4 bases unmatched. CDR3 length: 13 amino acids. Germline values: CDR1 SGHRS, CDR2 YFSETQ.

The genes are TRBV7-9 and TRBJ2-5; 11 nucleotides agree with TRBD1. The CDR3 length is 16 residues. With V trimmed by 5 bases and J by 4 bases, 9 bases remained unmatched. CDR1 SEHNR and CDR2 FQNEAQ come from the germline V gene (reference sequence). The chain's CDR3 is CASSNWTGGIRETQYF. In nucleotides, the CDR3 is TGTGCCAGCAGCAACTGGACAGGGGGCATCAGAGAGACCCAGTACTTC.

This chain joins TRBV7-6 and TRBJ2-1, with 7 bases that match TRBD2. The CDR3 has 17 residues. Germline V CDR1 and CDR2: SGHVS, FNYEAQ. After removal of 1 base from V and 9 bases from J, the junction contained 15 bases not matched to a gene. The CDR3 nucleotides are TGTGCCAGCAGCTTAGGCGCACAGTATGCGGGAGATGGTGAGCAGTTCTTC. Translated, it gives CASSLGAQYAGDGEQFF.

The chain recombines TRBV11-2 with TRBJ1-4, with 7 bases identical to TRBD1. This CDR3 has 15 amino acids. The germline gives CDR1 SGHAT, CDR2 FQNNGV. Germline trimming cut 5 bases from V and 1 base from J; bases unmatched to any gene: 4. The CDR3 reads CASSPGQRTNEKLFF. The CDR3 nucleotides are TGTGCCAGCAGCCCGGGACAGCGAACTAATGAAAAACTGTTTTTT.

This clone came up once. The rearrangement joins TRBV11-3 to TRBJ2-1; D not certain. Trimming took 6 bases from V and 1 from J, leaving 13 bases between them. CDR1 and CDR2 from the germline V gene are SGHNT and YENEEA. The CDR3 has 15 amino acids. The CDR3 nucleotides read TGTGCCAGCAGTCCACGCAGCGCTTCCTACAATGAGCAGTTCTTC. It codes for CASSPRSASYNEQFF. Together with reference TRBV11-3 and TRBJ2-1, the CDR3 gives the full variable domain: EAGVVQSPRYKIIEKKQPVAFWCNPISGHNTLYWYLQNLGQGPELLIRYENEEAVDDSQLPKDRFSAERLKGVDSTLKIQPAELGDSAVYLCASSPRSASYNEQFFGPGTRLTVL.

J is TRBJ1-1 and V is TRBV19; D not certain. The V and J ends lost 9 bases and 0 bases respectively, with 20 bases between them. Germline V gene lookup returns CDR1 LNHDA and CDR2 SQIVND (reference sequence). CDR3 length equals 16 residues. CDR3 sequence (DNA): TGTGCCAGCTTACGGAGGTTTTCATTGATGAACACTGAAGCTTTCTTT. Its protein product is CASLRRFSLMNTEAFF.

The V call is TRBV19, the J call TRBJ1-1; weak D call: TRBD1 (5 bases). V was shortened by 3 bases and J by 3 bases, with 8 bases between the two germline ends. The CDR3 is 13 residues long. Germline V gives CDR1 LNHDA, CDR2 SQIVND (reference sequence). In DNA form, the CDR3 reads TGTGCCAGTAGTATCGGGGGGGACACTGAAGCTTTCTTT. As protein: CASSIGGDTEAFF.